This T cell receptor beta chain was obtained from a study of tumor and adjacent non-tumor tissue in lung cancer. Looking at the study overall: Patients were aged about 30 to 80, around ten men and about five women, stage I to III. Samples averaged about 4.17 million productive TCRbeta reads each.

Germline CDR1 reads SGHAT; CDR2 reads FQNNGV. The V gene lost 2 bases and the J gene lost 4 bases, with 11 bases spanning the gap. This CDR3 region has 14 residues. The template was RNA from unsorted bulk tissue. Newly diagnosed lung cancer patients had thoracic surgery in China, August–late 2014, without prior chemotherapy. To note about this clonotype: Its antigen remains unidentified.

Study outcomes and limitations: Patients with more diverse tumor TCRs had worse survival.

Three rounds of nested PCR, following a modified ARM-PCR protocol, produced the TCRbeta library. TCRdb ran MiXCR on the multiplex PCR reads and lists one entry per CDR3 protein. The table records some 120,000 distinct CDR3 sequences, over 65% of them present only once. The V call is TRBV11-2, the J call TRBJ1-1; no reliable D call. This TCR was sampled from a young man with non-small cell lung cancer. The sample taken for sequencing was lung tumor tissue. The CDR3, as DNA: TGTGCCAGCAGCTTATGGAGGCTGGGCACTGAAGCTTTCTTT. This sequence encodes CASSLWRLGTEAFF.